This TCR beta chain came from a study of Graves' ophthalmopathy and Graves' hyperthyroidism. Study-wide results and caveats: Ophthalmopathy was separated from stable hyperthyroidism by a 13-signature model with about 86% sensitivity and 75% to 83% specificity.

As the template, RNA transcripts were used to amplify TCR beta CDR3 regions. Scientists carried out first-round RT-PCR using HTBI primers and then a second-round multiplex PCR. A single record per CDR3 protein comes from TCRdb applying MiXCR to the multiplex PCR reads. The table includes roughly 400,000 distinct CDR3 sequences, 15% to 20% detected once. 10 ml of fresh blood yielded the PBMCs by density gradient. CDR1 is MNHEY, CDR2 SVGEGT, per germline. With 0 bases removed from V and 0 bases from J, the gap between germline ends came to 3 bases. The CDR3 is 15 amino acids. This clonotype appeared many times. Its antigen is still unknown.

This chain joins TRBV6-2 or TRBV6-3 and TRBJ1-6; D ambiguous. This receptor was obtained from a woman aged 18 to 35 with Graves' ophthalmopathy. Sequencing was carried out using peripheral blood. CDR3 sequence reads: CASSYSASYNSPLHF. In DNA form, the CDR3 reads TGTGCCAGCAGTTACTCGGCCTCCTATAATTCACCCCTCCACTTT.